The clone carrying this T cell receptor (beta chain) came up many times. What it binds is unknown. Researchers built TCR beta libraries using quantitative 5'-RACE with molecular barcodes. TCRdb processed the 5' RACE reads anew with MiXCR; each CDR3 protein has one entry. The table includes about 140,000 distinct CDR3 sequences, 7% to 10% detected once. The germline CDR1 and CDR2 sequences are SGHRS and YFSETQ. This CDR3 spans 16 amino acids. Unmatched junction bases numbered 6, after V lost 4 bases and J lost 8 bases. The sample is drawn from a study of CD8 T cells in ankylosing spondylitis. Findings and caveats of the study: Roughly 8 highly homologous variants formed a TCR beta motif that appeared characteristic of ankylosing spondylitis blood. Earlier authors reported some of these motif variants in reactive arthritis synovial fluid and blood. Clones tied to disease were said to be significantly enriched in matched ankylosing spondylitis synovial fluid.

The TCR sequence derives from a male donor with ankylosing spondylitis. This chain links TRBV5-1 with TRBJ2-1, with 16 bases fitting TRBD2. Material for sequencing was synovial fluid, either unsorted or a sorted T cell fraction (not recorded which). The CDR3 nucleotides read TGCGCCAGCAGCCTGGGACTAGCGGGAGGGTTACATGAGCAGTTCTTC. Translating it yields CASSLGLAGGLHEQFF.